Presented here are 31 T cell receptor beta chains from one specimen sequenced in a study of T-cell memory formation after mild COVID-19. TCRdb recomputed calls from the 5' RACE reads with MiXCR, one row per CDR3 protein. The sample has approximately 500,000 distinct CDR3 sequences; around a quarter are singletons. Material: PBMCs or a T cell subset sorted from them (not recorded which). All receptors come from an adult woman who had mild COVID-19 (a few samples of this study predate the infection). Cell type and time point are not known.

This clonotype appeared a few times. The CDR3 region is CASSDSGIISYEQYF. CDR3 nucleotides: TGTGCCAGTAGCGACTCCGGGATTATAAGCTACGAGCAGTACTTC. The chain has TRBV19 and TRBJ2-7; D is perhaps TRBD2 (5 bases). Per the germline V gene, CDR1 is LNHDA and CDR2 is SQIVND (reference sequence). The CDR3 contains 15 residues. The germline V and J ends were trimmed by 6 bases and 3 bases, with 18 bases remaining between them.

This clonotype was recorded a few times. DNA for the CDR3: TGCGCCAGCAGCGTCTCCGGGACTAGCGGCTACGAGCAGTACTTC. It codes for CASSVSGTSGYEQYF. The chain uses TRBV10-2 and TRBJ2-7; 11 bases map to TRBD2. The trim removed 6 bases at V and 3 bases at J, leaving 7 bases unmatched. Germline V CDR1 and CDR2: WSHSY, SAAADI. CDR3 length: 15 residues.

This sequence joins TRBV5-1 and TRBJ2-3, with D unresolved. V lost 1 base and J lost 2, with 5 bases in between. Germline-derived CDR1 and CDR2 are SGHRS and YFSETQ. The CDR3 runs to 13 residues. The CDR3 loop is CASSLFDTDTQYF. In DNA, the CDR3 is TGCGCCAGCAGCTTGTTCGACACAGATACGCAGTATTTT.

CDR3 sequence: CASSQGGTDTQYF. CDR3 DNA: TGTGCCAGCAGTCAAGGGGGCACAGATACGCAGTATTTT. This rearrangement joins TRBV6-5 to TRBJ2-3; tentatively, D is TRBD1 (5 bases). The V gene's germline CDR1 is MNHEY and CDR2 SVGAGI. This CDR3 spans 13 amino acids. Trimming took 5 bases from V and 1 from J, leaving 7 bases between them.

The J gene is TRBJ2-3, the V gene TRBV12-3 or TRBV12-4; no clear D gene. With 6 bases removed from V and 5 bases from J, the gap between germline ends came to 12 bases. The CDR3 consists of 13 residues. This CDR3 reads CASSSRTLDTQYF. For the CDR3, the DNA is TGTGCCAGCAGCTCCCGCACACTAGATACGCAGTATTTT.

In this sample, this clonotype turned up a few times. This chain joins TRBV5-5 and TRBJ1-2; possibly TRBD1 for D (5 bases). Germline V lookup: CDR1 SGHKS, CDR2 YYEKEE (reference sequence). Trimming cost V 4 bases and J 3 bases, with 16 bases left between them. This CDR3 spans 15 amino acids. CDR3 sequence: CASSRAGGQDYGYTF. CDR3 nucleotides: TGTGCCAGCAGCCGAGCGGGGGGTCAGGACTATGGCTACACCTTC. The full variable domain, completed using reference TRBV5-5 and TRBJ1-2, is DAGVTQSPTHLIKTRGQQVTLRCSPISGHKSVSWYQQVLGQGPQFIFQYYEKEERGRGNFPDRFSARQFPNYSSELNVNALLLGDSALYLCASSRAGGQDYGYTFGSGTRLTVV.

The CDR3 region is CASSFPGVQPQHF. The CDR3 bases are TGTGCCAGCAGCTTTCCAGGAGTTCAGCCCCAGCATTTT. The V call is TRBV7-9, the J call TRBJ1-5; D unresolved. The germline V and J ends were trimmed by 3 bases and 6 bases, with 9 bases remaining between them. The CDR3 runs 13 residues. In germline, CDR1 is SEHNR, CDR2 FQNEAQ (reference sequence).

The chain employs TRBV5-1 and TRBJ2-3, with a possible D match to TRBD1 (6 bases). Trimming took 0 bases from V and 4 from J, leaving 18 bases between them. Germline CDR1 is SGHRS and CDR2 is YFSETQ. This CDR3 region has 17 residues. The DNA for the CDR3 is TGCGCCAGCAGCTTGGGGGGACACAGAAGAGGCGCAGATACGCAGTATTTT. Translation gives CASSLGGHRRGADTQYF.

This clonotype was seen ten or more times. This chain uses TRBV10-2 with TRBJ2-1, with D hard to call. CDR3 length: 12 amino acids. Germline V CDR1 and CDR2: WSHSY, SAAADI. Trimming left V 2 bases short and J 10 bases short, with 9 bases between. This CDR3 reads CASSETASEQFF. CDR3 in DNA: TGCGCCAGCAGTGAGACGGCTTCCGAGCAGTTCTTC.

This clonotype appeared many times. The V call is TRBV12-3 or TRBV12-4, the J call TRBJ2-5, with D possibly TRBD1 on 5 matching bases. This CDR3 has 15 residues. Trimming removed 7 bases at V and 5 bases at J, with 20 bases between. The CDR3 nucleotides are TGTGCCAGCATCCTAAGGGGCAGCTCCGGGGAGACCCAGTACTTC. It translates to CASILRGSSGETQYF.

This clonotype was picked up a small number of times. V and J are TRBV20-1 and TRBJ2-5, with no clear D. Trimming cost V 6 bases and J 0 bases, with 17 bases left between them. The CDR3 extends over 15 amino acids. Germline CDR1 and CDR2: DFQATT and SNEGSKA (reference sequence). CDR3 sequence reads: CSAMPTAWYQETQYF. In DNA, the CDR3 is TGCAGTGCCATGCCGACCGCTTGGTACCAAGAGACCCAGTACTTC.

The genes are TRBV6-2 or TRBV6-3 and TRBJ2-7; a weak D match, TRBD2 (6 bases). The CDR3 loop spans 19 amino acids. Trimming shortened V by 1 base and J by 7 bases, and 29 bases separated the two germline ends. CDR1 is MNHEY, CDR2 SVGEGT, per germline. This CDR3 reads CASSYFYPRGRGTAGEQYF. CDR3 nucleotide sequence: TGTGCCAGCAGTTACTTTTACCCAAGGGGTCGGGGGACGGCGGGGGAGCAGTACTTC.

The chain uses TRBV6-1 and TRBJ2-7; D gene unclear. CDR1 and CDR2 from the germline V gene are MNHNS and SASEGT. Trimming left V 10 bases short and J 0 bases short, with 16 bases between. The CDR3 contains 14 residues. The CDR3 nucleotides read TGTGCCACCTCCTCGGCGAGCATCTCCTACGAGCAGTACTTC. Translated: CATSSASISYEQYF.

The CDR3 loop reads CASSPSGQAYGYTF. CDR3 nucleotides: TGTGCCAGCAGCCCTAGCGGACAGGCGTATGGCTACACCTTC. This chain links TRBV7-2 with TRBJ1-2, with 7 bases lining up with TRBD1. J was trimmed by 5 bases and V by 5 bases; bases with no gene match: 8. The V gene's germline CDR1 is SGHTA and CDR2 FQGNSA. The CDR3 contains 14 residues.

This clonotype showed up just a few times. V usage is TRBV16 and J usage is TRBJ1-2; no clear D. V dropped 0 bases and J dropped 7 bases, with 15 bases sitting between them. Germline V gene sequence: CDR1 KGHSY, CDR2 FQNENV. CDR3 size: 15 residues. CDR3 coding DNA: TGTGCCAGCAGCCAATCTAAGGCGGACGGAGCTGGCTACACCTTC. It specifies CASSQSKADGAGYTF.

There are a few counts of this clonotype. The chain has TRBV6-5 and TRBJ2-1; 11 bases are shared with TRBD2. Germline values: CDR1 MNHEY, CDR2 SVGAGI. The CDR3 covers 16 residues. J gave up 8 bases and V 0 bases, and 6 bases lay outside the gene matches. This chain's CDR3 is CASSYSTTSGSHEQFF. The CDR3 region has the DNA TGTGCCAGCAGTTACTCGACCACTAGCGGGAGTCATGAGCAGTTCTTC.

The gene calls are TRBV6-2 or TRBV6-3 and TRBJ2-3; 12 bases fit TRBD2. Germline CDR1 is MNHEY and CDR2 is SVGEGT. This CDR3 comprises 18 residues. The V gene end was trimmed by 2 bases and the J gene end by 6 bases; junction bases not matched to a gene: 12. In DNA, the CDR3 is TGTGCCAGCAGTTACCCCCCTAGCGGGGGGGCGATGGGGGATACGCAGTATTTT. Protein sequence: CASSYPPSGGAMGDTQYF.

This clonotype showed up just a few times. The chain recombines TRBV24-1 with TRBJ1-2; possible D gene TRBD1, 6 bases. Germline V CDR1 and CDR2: KGHDR, SFDVKD. Between the trimmed V and J ends, which lost 10 bases and 4 bases, there was a span of 15 bases. The CDR3 spans 13 residues. This chain's CDR3 is CATSSTGFYGYTF. Written as DNA, the CDR3 is TGTGCCACGTCTTCGACAGGCTTCTATGGCTACACCTTC.

V gene TRBV6-5 combines with J gene TRBJ2-1; TRBD2 agrees at 7 bases. The J segment lost 14 bases and the V segment lost 0 bases, leaving 16 bases of the junction unmatched. Germline V CDR1 and CDR2: MNHEY, SVGAGI. The CDR3 runs to 16 residues. This chain's CDR3 is CASSYSNAAPNREEFF. The CDR3 nucleotides read TGTGCCAGCAGTTACTCGAATGCCGCGCCCAACCGGGAGGAGTTCTTC.

CDR3 nucleotide sequence: TGTGCCAGCACCACCGGGACAGGGGTTGAAAAACTGTTTTTT. This gives the protein CASTTGTGVEKLFF. The chain recombines TRBV6-5 with TRBJ1-4; 10 nucleotides align to TRBD1. CDR3 length: 14 amino acids. CDR1 is MNHEY and CDR2 is SVGAGI in the germline V gene. Germline trimming cut 7 bases from V and 7 bases from J; bases unmatched to any gene: 6.

There are many counts of this clonotype. The genes are TRBV18 and TRBJ2-3; D is ambiguous. There are 13 residues in the CDR3. Germline V CDR1 and CDR2: KGHSH, LQKENI. V was shortened by 0 bases and J by 5 bases, with 6 bases between the two germline ends. CDR3: CASSPPTGDTQYF. The DNA for the CDR3 is TGTGCCAGCTCACCACCGACCGGAGATACGCAGTATTTT. The full variable domain, its missing parts supplied by reference TRBV18 and TRBJ2-3, is NAGVMQNPRHLVRRRGQEARLRCSPMKGHSHVYWYRQLPEEGLKFMVYLQKENIIDESGMPKERFSAEFPKEGPSILRIQQVVRGDSAAYFCASSPPTGDTQYFGPGTRLTVL.

J is TRBJ2-5 and V is TRBV6-5, with 15 bases fitting TRBD2. The J segment lost 2 bases and the V segment lost 6 bases, leaving 13 bases of the junction unmatched. This CDR3 region has 19 residues. Looked up from germline, CDR1 is MNHEY and CDR2 is SVGAGI. CDR3 region: CASSYGLAGGPTDQETQYF. The CDR3 DNA sequence: TGTGCCAGCAGCTATGGACTAGCGGGAGGGCCAACAGATCAAGAGACCCAGTACTTC.

The sample holds a few counts of this clonotype. The gene calls are TRBV5-1 and TRBJ2-4; 13 bases line up with TRBD2. Germline assignment: CDR1 SGHRS and CDR2 YFSETQ. The CDR3 sequence is 21 residues long. With V trimmed by 4 bases and J by 0 bases, 16 bases remained unmatched. This CDR3 is CASSILGRLAGGDLAKNIQYF. In nucleotides, the CDR3 is TGCGCCAGCAGCATCCTCGGGAGACTAGCGGGGGGAGACCTAGCCAAAAACATTCAGTACTTC.

The chain is built from TRBV7-2 and TRBJ2-5; 8 bases fit TRBD2. The CDR3 runs 17 residues. With V trimmed by 6 bases and J by 0 bases, 12 bases remained unmatched. The germline gives CDR1 SGHTA, CDR2 FQGNSA. CDR3 in DNA: TGTGCCAGCAGACCGGGAGGGCAGGGGACTAACCAAGAGACCCAGTACTTC. The encoded protein is CASRPGGQGTNQETQYF.

There are a few counts of this clonotype. The chain is built from TRBV5-1 and TRBJ2-5, with 12 positions matching TRBD1. J gave up 4 bases and V 4 bases, and 2 bases lay outside the gene matches. The germline V gene has CDR1 SGHRS and CDR2 YFSETQ. The CDR3 sequence is 14 residues long. CDR3 coding DNA: TGCGCCAGCAGCGGGGGACAGGGGGCAGAGACCCAGTACTTC. Translation gives CASSGGQGAETQYF.

The rearrangement joins TRBV12-3 or TRBV12-4 to TRBJ2-1, with 9 bases lining up with TRBD1. The CDR3 runs 15 residues. Unmatched junction bases numbered 10, after V lost 5 bases and J lost 8 bases. CDR3 nucleotides: TGTGCCAGCAGTCGTCTCGGGACAGGGACCGATGAGCAGTTCTTC. This gives the protein CASSRLGTGTDEQFF.

This clonotype was counted only a few times. This chain connects TRBV5-1 to TRBJ1-4; D may be TRBD1 (6 bases). Germline V gene sequence: CDR1 SGHRS, CDR2 YFSETQ. The germline V and J ends were trimmed by 4 bases and 8 bases, with 21 bases remaining between them. The CDR3 extends over 16 amino acids. CDR3 sequence (DNA): TGCGCCAGCAGCCAAGCTGGACAGCGAAGCGGGGAAAAACTGTTTTTT. Translated, it gives CASSQAGQRSGEKLFF.

This clonotype was recorded a few times. The chain joins TRBV9 to TRBJ2-3; D tentatively reads TRBD1 or TRBD2 (5 bases each). Germline V gene lookup returns CDR1 SGDLS and CDR2 YYNGEE. The CDR3 contains 14 residues. Trimming took 1 base from V and 6 from J, leaving 12 bases between them. The CDR3 DNA follows: TGTGCCAGCAGCGTACTACACGAGGGGGATACGCAGTATTTT. The encoded protein is CASSVLHEGDTQYF.

This clonotype was seen a handful of times. The V call is TRBV11-2, the J call TRBJ2-5; D possibly corresponds to TRBD1 (5 bases). Trimming took 0 bases from V and 5 from J, leaving 28 bases between them. CDR1 and CDR2 (germline): SGHAT, FQNNGV. This CDR3 is built from 20 residues. CDR3 sequence (DNA): TGTGCCAGCAGCTTAGATGTTTTTGGGTCGACAGACGAGACTCGTGAGACCCAGTACTTC. Translation gives CASSLDVFGSTDETRETQYF.

The rearrangement joins TRBV5-1 to TRBJ2-5; 13 nucleotides match TRBD2. This CDR3 has 15 residues. Per the germline V gene, CDR1 is SGHRS and CDR2 is YFSETQ. V was clipped by 3 bases and J by 3 bases; unmatched bases: 2. CDR3 in amino acids: CASSSGTSGKETQYF. For the CDR3, the DNA is TGCGCCAGCAGCTCAGGGACTAGCGGGAAAGAGACCCAGTACTTC.

This clonotype showed up just a few times. The CDR3 region is CASSLVASGPTDTQYF. The CDR3 coding sequence is TGTGCCAGCAGCTTAGTCGCTAGCGGACCCACAGATACGCAGTATTTT. The chain employs TRBV7-8 and TRBJ2-3; TRBD2 matches at 7 bases. The V and J ends lost 1 base and 2 bases, in that order; junction bases with no gene match: 6. The CDR3 sequence is 16 residues long. Germline assignment: CDR1 SGHVS and CDR2 FQNEAQ.